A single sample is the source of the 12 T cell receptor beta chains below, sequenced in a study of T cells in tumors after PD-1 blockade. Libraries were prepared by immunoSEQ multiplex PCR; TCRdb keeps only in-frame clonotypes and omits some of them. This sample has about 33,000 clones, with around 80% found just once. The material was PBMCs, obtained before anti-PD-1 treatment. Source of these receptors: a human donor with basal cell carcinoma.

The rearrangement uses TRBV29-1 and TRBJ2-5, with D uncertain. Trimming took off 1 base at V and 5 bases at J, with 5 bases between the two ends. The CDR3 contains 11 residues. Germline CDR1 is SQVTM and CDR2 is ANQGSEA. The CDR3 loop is CSVEVGETQYF. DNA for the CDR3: TGCAGCGTTGAAGTCGGGGAGACCCAGTACTTC.

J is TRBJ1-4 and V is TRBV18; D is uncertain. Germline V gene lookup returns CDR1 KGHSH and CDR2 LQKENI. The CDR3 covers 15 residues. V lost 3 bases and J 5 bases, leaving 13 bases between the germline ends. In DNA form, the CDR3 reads TGTGCCAGCTCACCCGAAAGGTCAGAGAATGAAAAACTGTTTTTT. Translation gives CASSPERSENEKLFF.

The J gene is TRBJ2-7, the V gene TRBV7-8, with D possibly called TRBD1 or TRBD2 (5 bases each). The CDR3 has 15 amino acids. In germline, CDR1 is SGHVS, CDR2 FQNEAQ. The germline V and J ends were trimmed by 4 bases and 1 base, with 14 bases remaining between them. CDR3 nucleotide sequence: TGTGCCAGCAGCTCCGGGACGGCAACATCCTACGAGCAGTACTTC. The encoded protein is CASSSGTATSYEQYF.

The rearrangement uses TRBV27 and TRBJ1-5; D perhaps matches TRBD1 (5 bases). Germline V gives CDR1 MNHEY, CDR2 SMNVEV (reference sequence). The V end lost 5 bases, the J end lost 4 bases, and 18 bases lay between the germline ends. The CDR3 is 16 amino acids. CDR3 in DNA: TGTGCCAGCAGTCCGACAACGGGACCGACTAATCAGCCCCAGCATTTT. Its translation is CASSPTTGPTNQPQHF.

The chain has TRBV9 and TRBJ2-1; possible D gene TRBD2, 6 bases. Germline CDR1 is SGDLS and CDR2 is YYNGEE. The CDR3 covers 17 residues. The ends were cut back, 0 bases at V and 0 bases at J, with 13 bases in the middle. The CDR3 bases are TGTGCCAGCAGCGTAGCTCAGGCGGGGTTCTCCTACAATGAGCAGTTCTTC. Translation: CASSVAQAGFSYNEQFF.

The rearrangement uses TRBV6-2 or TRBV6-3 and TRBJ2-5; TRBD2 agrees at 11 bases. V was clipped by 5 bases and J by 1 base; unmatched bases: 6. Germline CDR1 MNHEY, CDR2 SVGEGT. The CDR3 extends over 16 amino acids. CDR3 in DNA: TGTGCCAGCAGTAGGGGACTAGCGGAGTCCCAAGAGACCCAGTACTTC. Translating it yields CASSRGLAESQETQYF.

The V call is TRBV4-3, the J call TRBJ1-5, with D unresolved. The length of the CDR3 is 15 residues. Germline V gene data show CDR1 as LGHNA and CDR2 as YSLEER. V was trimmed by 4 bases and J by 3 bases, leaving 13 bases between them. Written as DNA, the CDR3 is TGCGCCAGCAGCCTCCTGGCTTCCGCCAATCAGCCCCAGCATTTT. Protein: CASSLLASANQPQHF.

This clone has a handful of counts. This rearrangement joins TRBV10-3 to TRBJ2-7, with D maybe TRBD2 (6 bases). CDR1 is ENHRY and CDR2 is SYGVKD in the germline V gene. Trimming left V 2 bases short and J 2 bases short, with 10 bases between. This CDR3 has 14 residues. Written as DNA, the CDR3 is TGTGCCATCAGTGAGGGGGGGAATACCTACGAGCAGTACTTC. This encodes CAISEGGNTYEQYF.

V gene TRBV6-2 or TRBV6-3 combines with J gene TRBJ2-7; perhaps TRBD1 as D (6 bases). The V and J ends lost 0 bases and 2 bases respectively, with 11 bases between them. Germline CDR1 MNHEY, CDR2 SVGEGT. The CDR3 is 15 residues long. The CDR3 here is CASSYSVEGAYEQYF. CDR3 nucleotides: TGTGCCAGCAGTTACTCGGTAGAGGGGGCCTACGAGCAGTACTTC.

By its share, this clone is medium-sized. CDR3: CASSLTPGQTYEQYF. DNA of the CDR3: TGCGCCAGCAGTTTGACACCTGGACAGACCTACGAGCAGTACTTC. The J gene is TRBJ2-7, the V gene TRBV5-1, with D maybe TRBD1 (6 bases). V was trimmed by 5 bases and J by 2 bases, leaving 17 bases between them. The germline CDR1 and CDR2 sequences are SGHRS and YFSETQ. The length of the CDR3 is 15 residues.

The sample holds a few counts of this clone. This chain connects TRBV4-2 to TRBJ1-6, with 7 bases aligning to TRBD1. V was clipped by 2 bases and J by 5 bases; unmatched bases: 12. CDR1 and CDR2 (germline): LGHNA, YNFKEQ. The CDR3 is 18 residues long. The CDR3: CASSQPLSTGSNNSPLHF. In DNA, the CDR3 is TGTGCCAGCAGCCAACCGCTGTCGACAGGGTCTAATAATTCACCCCTCCACTTT.

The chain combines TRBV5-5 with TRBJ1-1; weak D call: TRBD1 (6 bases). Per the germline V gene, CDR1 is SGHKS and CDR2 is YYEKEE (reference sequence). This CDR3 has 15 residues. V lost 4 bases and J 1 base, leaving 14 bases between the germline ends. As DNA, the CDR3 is TGTGCCAGCAGCCCACAGGGACAACCGAACACTGAAGCTTTCTTT. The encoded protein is CASSPQGQPNTEAFF.